This passage covers 2 T cell receptor beta chains from one sample sequenced in a study of T-cell reconstitution after alpha-beta-depleted transplantation in children. Preparation of the TCRbeta library used unique molecular identifiers. TCRdb reprocessed the PCR reads with MiXCR, giving one entry per CDR3 protein. The sample consists of approximately 500,000 distinct CDR3 sequences, about a quarter of them appearing once. The source was PBMCs, collected before TCRalphabeta/CD19-depleted stem cell transplant. These receptors were obtained from a boy in the first two years of life with Wiskott-Aldrich syndrome, due to receive a stem cell transplant.

As regards this clonotype: The germline gene is not matched at one end of the junction; a read error may be the cause. The chain carries TRBV4-1 and TRBJ1-4; possible D gene TRBD1, 6 bases. Germline CDR1 and CDR2: MGHRA and YSYEKL. The CDR3 is 17 amino acids. In nucleotides, the CDR3 is TGCGCCAGCAGCCAGAAATGGCCAGGGGCAACTAGTGAAAAACTGTTTTTT. Translated, it gives CASSQKWPGATSEKLFF.

This chain joins TRBV4-2 and TRBJ2-7, with D unclear. Trimming cost V 2 bases and J 0 bases, with 8 bases left between them. The germline V gene encodes CDR1 LGHNA and CDR2 YNFKEQ. The CDR3 is made up of 14 amino acids. CDR3 sequence (DNA): TGTGCCAGCAGCCAAAATAAAGGCTCCTACGAGCAGTACTTC. Encoded protein: CASSQNKGSYEQYF.